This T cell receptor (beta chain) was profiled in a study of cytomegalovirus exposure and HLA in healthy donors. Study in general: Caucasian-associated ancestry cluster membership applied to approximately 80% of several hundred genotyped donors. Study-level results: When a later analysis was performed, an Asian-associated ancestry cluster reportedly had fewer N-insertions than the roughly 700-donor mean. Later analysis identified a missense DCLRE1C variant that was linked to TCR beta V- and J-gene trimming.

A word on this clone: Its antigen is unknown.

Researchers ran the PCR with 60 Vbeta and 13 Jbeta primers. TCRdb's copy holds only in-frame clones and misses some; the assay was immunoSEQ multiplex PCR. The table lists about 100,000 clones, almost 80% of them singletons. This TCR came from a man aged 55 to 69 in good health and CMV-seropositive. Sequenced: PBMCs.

The CDR3 DNA follows: TGTGCCAGCAGGGGGACAGGCTTTAGTTCACCCCTCCACTTT. Amino acids: CASRGTGFSSPLHF. This sequence joins TRBV6-4 and TRBJ1-6; 8 positions match TRBD1. J gave up 9 bases and V 6 bases, and 7 bases lay outside the gene matches. Per germline, CDR1 MRHNA and CDR2 SNTAGT. This CDR3 has 14 amino acids.